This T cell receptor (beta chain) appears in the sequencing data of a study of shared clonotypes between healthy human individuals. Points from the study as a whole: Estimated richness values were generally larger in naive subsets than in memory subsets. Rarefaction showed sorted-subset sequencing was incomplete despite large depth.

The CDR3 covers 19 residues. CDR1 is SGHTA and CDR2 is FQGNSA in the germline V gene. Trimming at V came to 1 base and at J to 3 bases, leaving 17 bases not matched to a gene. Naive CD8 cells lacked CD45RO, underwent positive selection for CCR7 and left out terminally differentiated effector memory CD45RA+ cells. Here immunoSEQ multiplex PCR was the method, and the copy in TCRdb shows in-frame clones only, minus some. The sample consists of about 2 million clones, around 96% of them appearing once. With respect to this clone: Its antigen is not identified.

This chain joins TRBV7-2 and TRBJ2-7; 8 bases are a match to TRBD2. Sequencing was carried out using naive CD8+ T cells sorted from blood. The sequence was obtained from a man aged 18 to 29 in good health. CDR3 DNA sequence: TGTGCCAGCAGCTTAGTAGGGGAGCACCGGGAGGGGGAAGACTACGAGCAGTACTTC. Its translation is CASSLVGEHREGEDYEQYF. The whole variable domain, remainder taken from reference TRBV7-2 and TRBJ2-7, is GAGVSQSPSNKVTEKGKDVELRCDPISGHTALYWYRQSLGQGLEFLIYFQGNSAPDKSGLPSDRFSAERTGGSVSTLTIQRTQQEDSAVYLCASSLVGEHREGEDYEQYFGPGTRLTVT.